These 24 T cell receptor beta chains were sequenced from one sample in a study of molecular identifiers for immune sequencing clone quantification. Each CDR3 protein is one row after TCRdb ran MiXCR on the PCR reads. This table has 300,000 to 400,000 distinct CDR3 sequences, roughly a quarter appearing once. What was sequenced was naive CD8+ T cells from blood, with Jurkat cell RNA spiked in. Subset in this sample: FACS-sorted CD8+CD4-CCR7+CD45RA+ naive T cells. Source of these receptors: a human donor in good health. Some libraries in this study had Jurkat cell RNA spiked in.

This clonotype was picked up many times. The rearrangement links TRBV4-3 to TRBJ1-4; 7 positions agree with TRBD1. From germline, CDR1 is LGHNA and CDR2 YSLEER. The CDR3 loop spans 15 amino acids. J gave up 6 bases and V 5 bases, and 9 bases lay outside the gene matches. Written as DNA, the CDR3 is TGCGCCAGCAGCTACTCGACAGGGCGATATGAAAAACTGTTTTTT. Protein: CASSYSTGRYEKLFF.

This clonotype has just a few counts. This chain uses TRBV27 with TRBJ2-3; the match to TRBD2 covers 8 bases. The CDR3 is 15 amino acids. Germline V gene data show CDR1 as MNHEY and CDR2 as SMNVEV (reference sequence). Losses at the gene ends were 6 bases for V and 3 bases for J; bases not matched to a gene: 8. The CDR3 DNA sequence: TGTGCCAGCAGCTCCCGGGAGGGAAGGACAGATACGCAGTATTTT. It codes for CASSSREGRTDTQYF.

The J gene is TRBJ2-7, the V gene TRBV2; 7 bases match TRBD1. Germline V gene sequence: CDR1 SNHLY, CDR2 FYNNEI. The ends lost 6 bases at V and 2 bases at J; junction bases unmatched: 10. CDR3 length equals 15 residues. CDR3 sequence: CASSEGARGTYEQYF. In nucleotides, the CDR3 is TGTGCCAGCAGCGAGGGGGCTAGGGGGACCTACGAGCAGTACTTC.

This rearrangement joins TRBV7-9 to TRBJ1-1; D ambiguous. Trimming pared 2 bases from V and 4 bases from J, leaving 5 bases between. The CDR3 covers 12 residues. The germline V gene has CDR1 SEHNR and CDR2 FQNEAQ (reference sequence). The CDR3 loop reads CASSLCTTEAFF. The CDR3 bases are TGTGCCAGCAGCTTATGCACCACTGAAGCTTTCTTT.

This chain connects TRBV5-6 to TRBJ1-1, with D unclear. Germline assignment: CDR1 SGHDT and CDR2 YYEEEE. The CDR3 sequence is 14 residues long. V was cut by 0 bases and J by 6 bases, with 12 bases left in between. In DNA form, the CDR3 reads TGTGCCAGCAGCTTGGTGGAGGGCGACGCTGAAGCTTTCTTT. It yields the protein CASSLVEGDAEAFF.

As concerns this clonotype: An end of the junction differs from the germline gene, which may be a read error. The V and J genes are TRBV4-1 and TRBJ1-6, with a possible D match to TRBD1 (5 bases). Germline CDR1 and CDR2: MGHRA and YSYEKL. This CDR3 contains 13 residues. DNA for the CDR3: TGCGCCAGCAGCCCAGGAAGGGGTTCACCCCACCACTTT. Protein product: CASSPGRGSPHHF.

This clonotype was detected ten times or more. V and J are TRBV7-9 and TRBJ2-7; no reliable D call. CDR1 is SEHNR and CDR2 is FQNEAQ in the germline V gene (reference sequence). This CDR3 comprises 14 residues. V lost 4 bases, J lost 4 bases, and 14 bases lay in between. CDR3: CASSSPGSSYEQYF. The CDR3 DNA reads as TGTGCCAGCAGCTCGCCCGGGTCCTCTTACGAGCAGTACTTC.

As to this clonotype: The conserved phenylalanine or tryptophan normally closing the CDR3 is absent here, so this likely arose from a read error. V and J are TRBV20-1 and TRBJ2-7, with TRBD1 matching 8 bases. Looked up from germline, CDR1 is DFQATT and CDR2 is SNEGSKA (reference sequence). This CDR3 region has 14 residues. Germline trimming cut 7 bases from V and 3 bases from J; bases unmatched to any gene: 11. As DNA, the CDR3 is TGCAGTGTTCTACAGGGGGAGGCTCTCTACGAGCAGTACCTC. Translated: CSVLQGEALYEQYL.

This clonotype has a count of ten or more. The V and J genes are TRBV29-1 and TRBJ2-3; D is undetermined. Trimming pared 7 bases from V and 6 bases from J, leaving 8 bases between. Germline values: CDR1 SQVTM, CDR2 ANQGSEA. The CDR3 runs to 10 residues. CDR3 sequence (DNA): TGCAGCGGTAGGTCGGATACGCAGTATTTT. Protein: CSGRSDTQYF.

The chain has TRBV4-3 and TRBJ2-3, with D perhaps matching TRBD1 or TRBD2 (5 bases each). The CDR3 totals 18 residues. Trimming left V 0 bases short and J 3 bases short, with 19 bases between. Germline V gives CDR1 LGHNA, CDR2 YSLEER. The CDR3 DNA reads TGCGCCAGCAGCCAAGATCCGATTGGGGGTTATGGAACAGATACGCAGTATTTT. It codes for CASSQDPIGGYGTDTQYF.

This clonotype was detected a few times. The chain employs TRBV4-3 and TRBJ2-5; 8 positions match TRBD2. This CDR3 region has 18 residues. V lost 0 bases, J lost 0 bases, and 9 bases stayed unmatched. From germline, CDR1 is LGHNA and CDR2 YSLEER. The CDR3 loop is CASSQDWSGGPYQETQYF. Written as DNA, the CDR3 is TGCGCCAGCAGCCAAGATTGGAGCGGGGGACCCTACCAAGAGACCCAGTACTTC.

The rearrangement uses TRBV4-1 and TRBJ2-3; D could derive from TRBD1 or TRBD2 (6 bases each). In germline, CDR1 is MGHRA, CDR2 YSYEKL. The CDR3 consists of 15 residues. Trimming cost V 3 bases and J 8 bases, with 18 bases left between them. The CDR3 reads CASSHPTLQGGTQYF. DNA for the CDR3: TGCGCCAGCAGCCACCCCACGCTACAGGGAGGTACGCAGTATTTT.

About this clonotype: One junction end disagrees with the germline gene, perhaps due to a read error. The gene calls are TRBV4-3 and TRBJ2-7; D tentatively fits TRBD1 or TRBD2 (5 bases each). Germline CDR1 LGHNA, CDR2 YSLEER. CDR3 length: 15 amino acids. This CDR3 is CASRPGTWRSSEPSF. DNA for the CDR3: TGCGCCAGCCGCCCCGGGACCTGGAGGTCCTCCGAGCCGTCCTTC.

The V gene is TRBV25-1, the J gene TRBJ1-4; D ambiguous. Looked up from germline, CDR1 is MGHDK and CDR2 is SYGVNS. This CDR3 region has 13 residues. V dropped 8 bases and J dropped 5 bases, with 12 bases sitting between them. The CDR3 loop is CASLGPRNEKLFF. DNA of the CDR3: TGTGCCAGCCTTGGACCGAGGAATGAAAAACTGTTTTTT.

This clonotype was seen many times. The chain joins TRBV12-3 or TRBV12-4 to TRBJ2-3, with 9 bases identical to TRBD2. The CDR3 has 16 amino acids. V shed 1 base and J 3 bases; nucleotides not matched to a gene: 5. The CDR3 loop is CASSLVGLAGTDTQYF. The CDR3 DNA reads as TGTGCCAGCAGTTTAGTCGGCCTAGCGGGGACAGATACGCAGTATTTT.

The chain has TRBV7-9 and TRBJ2-2; TRBD1 aligns across 7 bases. The V segment lost 5 bases and the J segment 1 base; nucleotides outside the gene matches: 7. CDR1 SEHNR and CDR2 FQNEAQ come from the germline V gene (reference sequence). The CDR3 length is 16 residues. In nucleotides, the CDR3 is TGTGCCAGCAGCCTGATTACAGGGGAGAACACCGGGGAGCTGTTTTTT. This gives the protein CASSLITGENTGELFF.

This clonotype was counted between two and nine times. The chain links TRBV7-9 to TRBJ1-5; D is unresolved. This CDR3 contains 15 residues. Germline CDR1 reads SEHNR; CDR2 reads FQNEAQ (reference sequence). V shed 6 bases and J shed 0 bases, with 12 bases lying between them. The CDR3 loop reads CASSIGENSNQPQHF. The CDR3 region has the DNA TGTGCCAGCAGTATTGGGGAGAATAGCAATCAGCCCCAGCATTTT.

This clonotype was counted ten times or more. The J gene is TRBJ2-7, the V gene TRBV29-1, with a possible D match to TRBD1 (6 bases). CDR1 and CDR2 (germline): SQVTM, ANQGSEA. This CDR3 comprises 13 residues. Trimming left V 7 bases short and J 4 bases short, with 17 bases between. CDR3 protein: CSARDMKLYEQYF. The CDR3 bases are TGCAGCGCCCGGGACATGAAATTGTACGAGCAGTACTTC.

This clonotype was observed a handful of times. In DNA form, the CDR3 reads TGTGCCGCACAGAATGGAGATACGCAGTATTTT. This gives the protein CAAQNGDTQYF. The V call is TRBV10-3, the J call TRBJ2-3, with unresolved D. The CDR3 totals 11 residues. V lost 11 bases and J 5 bases, leaving 11 bases between the germline ends. Germline V gene lookup returns CDR1 ENHRY and CDR2 SYGVKD.

The V and J genes are TRBV10-2 and TRBJ1-1; D call uncertain. Germline lookup yields CDR1 WSHSY and CDR2 SAAADI. V lost 0 bases and J lost 5, with 7 bases in between. The CDR3 has 13 residues. DNA for the CDR3: TGCGCCAGCAGTGAGTCGATGGGTACTGAAGCTTTCTTT. Residues: CASSESMGTEAFF.

This clonotype was counted between two and nine times. V and J are TRBV7-6 and TRBJ2-5; TRBD2 is a possible D gene (5 bases). CDR3 size: 14 residues. The germline V and J ends were trimmed by 1 base and 4 bases, with 10 bases remaining between them. Germline CDR1 is SGHVS and CDR2 is FNYEAQ. The CDR3 bases are TGTGCCAGCAGCTTAGAGGTTCTAGCAGAGACCCAGTACTTC. Its translation is CASSLEVLAETQYF.

This clonotype was observed many times. The J gene is TRBJ2-7, the V gene TRBV19; TRBD1 matches 7 bases. Germline V gene lookup returns CDR1 LNHDA and CDR2 SQIVND (reference sequence). V lost 10 bases, J lost 3 bases, and 3 bases stayed unmatched. The CDR3 sequence is 11 residues long. CDR3 nucleotide sequence: TGTGCCACCTGGACAGGCTACGAGCAGTACTTC. As protein: CATWTGYEQYF. The full variable domain, rest sourced from reference TRBV19 and TRBJ2-7, is DGGITQSPKYLFRKEGQNVTLSCEQNLNHDAMYWYRQDPGQGLRLIYYSQIVNDFQKGDIAEGYSVSREKKESFPLTVTSAQKNPTAFYLCATWTGYEQYFGPGTRLTVT.

This clonotype has a count of ten or more. The chain combines TRBV6-5 with TRBJ1-1; 8 positions agree with TRBD1. Germline lookup yields CDR1 MNHEY and CDR2 SVGAGI. The CDR3 consists of 14 residues. V gave up 8 bases and J gave up 5 bases; unmatched junction bases: 10. The chain's CDR3 is CASSAGGEGTEAFF. The CDR3 bases are TGTGCCAGCTCAGCAGGGGGCGAAGGGACTGAAGCTTTCTTT.

This clonotype was counted between two and nine times. In DNA, the CDR3 is TGTGCCAGCAGTGAAGCGCTAGCGGGGGGCCGTGGAGATACGCAGTATTTT. This gives the protein CASSEALAGGRGDTQYF. The chain joins TRBV2 to TRBJ2-3; 11 bases line up with TRBD2. With V trimmed by 0 bases and J by 5 bases, 7 bases remained unmatched. Germline CDR1 SNHLY, CDR2 FYNNEI. The CDR3 covers 17 residues. Looking up the rest from reference TRBV2 and TRBJ2-3 gives the full variable domain: EPEVTQTPSHQVTQMGQEVILRCVPISNHLYFYWYRQILGQKVEFLVSFYNNEISEKSEIFDDQFSVERPDGSNFTLKIRSTKLEDSAMYFCASSEALAGGRGDTQYFGPGTRLTVL.